Listed here are 9 T cell receptor beta chains from one sample, sequenced in a study of cytomegalovirus exposure and HLA in healthy donors. PCR employed 60 Vbeta and 13 Jbeta primers. TCRdb's copy holds only in-frame clones and misses some; the assay was immunoSEQ multiplex PCR. The table lists around 180,000 clones, over 70% of them singletons. Sequencing was performed on PBMCs. The receptors here all came from a woman aged 45 to 65 in good health and CMV-seronegative.

The chain recombines TRBV5-1 with TRBJ2-5, with TRBD1 identical over 7 bases. This CDR3 comprises 11 residues. Germline-derived CDR1 and CDR2 are SGHRS and YFSETQ. After removal of 7 bases from V and 5 bases from J, the junction contained 2 bases not matched to a gene. This CDR3 is CASRRGETQYF. The CDR3 nucleotides read TGCGCCAGCCGCAGGGGGGAGACCCAGTACTTC.

The V and J genes are TRBV5-4 and TRBJ1-5; D gene uncertain. The V gene lost 2 bases and the J gene lost 5 bases, with 8 bases spanning the gap. Germline V gives CDR1 SGHNT, CDR2 YYREEE (reference sequence). This CDR3 spans 13 amino acids. The DNA of the CDR3 is TGTGCCAGCAGCTTAGGACTCTATCAGCCCCAGCATTTT. It yields the protein CASSLGLYQPQHF.

J is TRBJ1-4 and V is TRBV2; 10 nucleotides agree with TRBD1. Germline CDR1 reads SNHLY; CDR2 reads FYNNEI. The CDR3 is made up of 16 amino acids. V dropped 6 bases and J dropped 7; count of bases not matched to a gene: 11. The CDR3 DNA follows: TGTGCCAGCAGCCGACAGGGGGCTCAGCGCAGTGAAAAACTGTTTTTT. It specifies CASSRQGAQRSEKLFF.

The CDR3 is CASSLEVGQSSYEQYF. The CDR3 nucleotides are TGCGCCAGCAGCTTGGAGGTCGGACAGAGCTCCTACGAGCAGTACTTC. V is TRBV5-1 and J is TRBJ2-7; tentatively, D is TRBD1 (6 bases). Germline V gene data show CDR1 as SGHRS and CDR2 as YFSETQ. CDR3 length equals 16 residues. V was trimmed by 0 bases and J by 0 bases, leaving 13 bases between them.

The chain is built from TRBV25-1 and TRBJ2-5; 7 positions match TRBD1. The J call may be wrong; the DNA end is better matched by TRBJ2-7. Germline CDR1 MGHDK, CDR2 SYGVNS. CDR3 length: 14 residues. The CDR3 reads CASSSRGSSYEQYF. The CDR3 region has the DNA TGTGCCAGCAGTTCCAGGGGGAGCTCCTACGAGCAGTACTTC.

This chain connects TRBV5-5 to TRBJ2-7, with 9 nucleotides matching TRBD2. The germline V gene has CDR1 SGHKS and CDR2 YYEKEE (reference sequence). The CDR3 has 14 residues. Trimming at V came to 2 bases and at J to 5 bases, leaving 5 bases not matched to a gene. CDR3 in DNA: TGTGCCAGCAGCTTCACTAGCGGGCTTAACGAGCAGTACTTC. Translating gives CASSFTSGLNEQYF.

This clone is a singleton in its sample. V gene TRBV19 combines with J gene TRBJ2-6; D is possibly TRBD1 (5 bases). CDR1 LNHDA and CDR2 SQIVND come from the germline V gene (reference sequence). The CDR3 covers 17 residues. The V end was cut by 3 bases, the J end by 0 bases, with 12 bases between. The CDR3 DNA sequence: TGTGCCAGTAGTATTCGGCCAGGGCCCTCTGGGGCCAACGTCCTGACTTTC. It translates to CASSIRPGPSGANVLTF.

J is TRBJ2-7 and V is TRBV4-1; 9 bases are a match to TRBD1. The CDR3 loop spans 15 amino acids. From germline, CDR1 is MGHRA and CDR2 YSYEKL. With V trimmed by 4 bases and J by 1 base, 5 bases remained unmatched. In nucleotides, the CDR3 is TGCGCCAGCAGCCCAACAGGGGGCGAATCCTACGAGCAGTACTTC. Translation gives CASSPTGGESYEQYF.

The rearrangement links TRBV30 to TRBJ1-2; perhaps TRBD1 as D (6 bases). The CDR3 length is 15 residues. V was shortened by 0 bases and J by 0 bases, with 11 bases between the two germline ends. CDR1 is GTSNPN, CDR2 SVGIG, per germline (reference sequence). CDR3 region: CAWSVRTDTNYGYTF. For the CDR3, the DNA is TGTGCCTGGAGTGTACGGACAGATACTAACTATGGCTACACCTTC.